These 19 T cell receptor beta chains were sequenced from one sample in a study of metastatic and nonmetastatic thyroid tumors. All patients reached thyroid surgery having received no treatment beforehand. TCRdb reanalyzed the PCR reads via MiXCR. The profile shows 43,000 or so clones, less than 5% of them singletons. The sequenced material came from blood. The receptor source for this set is a female donor with papillary thyroid cancer or a benign thyroid nodule (not recorded which). Some clones in this sample may be carry-over from other donors' samples.

A word on this clone: A much larger clonotype is one base distant, so this may be a read error. The chain is built from TRBV20-1 and TRBJ2-5; either TRBD1 or TRBD2 may supply D (5 bases each). CDR1 and CDR2 from the germline V gene are DFQATT and SNEGSKA (reference sequence). Deletions cut 5 bases from V and 3 bases from J, with 28 bases between. The CDR3 covers 18 residues. The CDR3 DNA follows: TGCAGTGCTTCGCTGGCTGGGCTAGACGTGGGACCCAAAGAGACCCAGTACTTC. This encodes CSASLAGLDVGPKETQYF.

This clone was counted only a few times. At one end the junction does not follow the germline gene, possibly because of a read error. The gene calls are TRBV20-1 and TRBJ2-1; 8 bases are a match to TRBD2. The germline V gene has CDR1 DFQATT and CDR2 SNEGSKA (reference sequence). The CDR3 runs 16 residues. The CDR3 spells CSSKGRLAQFSNERFF. The CDR3, as DNA: TGCAGTTCTAAGGGAAGACTAGCGCAATTTTCCAATGAGCGGTTCTTC.

In the case of this clone: Compared with germline, one end of the junction differs, possibly owing to a read error. At the DNA level, this CDR3 is encoded by other sequences in the same sample as well. The chain couples TRBV6-1 to TRBJ1-2; D is uncertain. Germline CDR1 reads MNHNS; CDR2 reads SASEGT. The CDR3 totals 11 residues. The CDR3 spells CASSLDYGYTF. In DNA form, the CDR3 reads TGTGCCAGCAGTTTAGACTACGGCTACACCTTC.

This clone showed up many times. The chain combines TRBV7-9 with TRBJ2-7; D is possibly TRBD1 (6 bases). The CDR3 sequence is 17 residues long. V lost 8 bases and J 7 bases, leaving 30 bases between the germline ends. Looked up from germline, CDR1 is SEHNR and CDR2 is FQNEAQ (reference sequence). This chain's CDR3 is CASELFPVGAGMKEQYF. CDR3 coding DNA: TGTGCCAGCGAATTATTTCCCGTGGGGGCAGGGATGAAAGAGCAGTACTTC.

In its sample, this clone was seen many times. With a much larger clone just one base away, this may be a read error. The chain links TRBV29-1 to TRBJ2-2, with 10 bases aligning to TRBD1. Germline CDR1 is SQVTM and CDR2 is ANQGSEA. The trim removed 6 bases at V and 8 bases at J, leaving 6 bases unmatched. CDR3 length equals 13 residues. CDR3 in amino acids: CSVVGTGVGELFF. DNA of the CDR3: TGCAGCGTGGTCGGGACAGGGGTAGGGGAGCTGTTTTTT.

This clone was detected ten times or more. The chain joins TRBV4-1 to TRBJ2-2; no clear D. There are 14 residues in the CDR3. In germline, CDR1 is MGHRA, CDR2 YSYEKL. The V and J ends lost 4 bases and 7 bases respectively, with 13 bases between them. The CDR3 nucleotides are TGCGCCAGCAGCCCGTCCAGTGGGGACGGGGAGCTGTTTTTT. Translated, it gives CASSPSSGDGELFF.

This clone has more than one count but fewer than ten. The rearrangement uses TRBV30 and TRBJ1-5, with a weak D call TRBD1 (6 bases). The germline gives CDR1 GTSNPN, CDR2 SVGIG (reference sequence). CDR3 length: 15 residues. Trimming took 2 bases from V and 6 from J, leaving 17 bases between them. Here the CDR3 reads CAWSLGAGVFQPQHF. CDR3 sequence (DNA): TGTGCCTGGAGTTTGGGGGCAGGGGTTTTTCAGCCCCAGCATTTT.

This clone was found many times. The J gene is TRBJ2-5, the V gene TRBV11-3; D might be TRBD2 (7 bases). Per the germline V gene, CDR1 is SGHNT and CDR2 is YENEEA. V was clipped by 1 base and J by 3 bases, with 12 bases between them. The CDR3 is 15 amino acids. DNA for the CDR3: TGTGCCAGCAGCTTAGGATCGGGGGGCGAAGAGACCCAGTACTTC. This gives the protein CASSLGSGGEETQYF.

This clone was detected many times. This may come from a read error, since a much larger clone is one base off. V and J are TRBV5-1 and TRBJ2-2; possible D gene TRBD2, 5 bases. Germline V CDR1 and CDR2: SGHRS, YFSETQ. CDR3 length: 15 amino acids. CDR3 amino acids: CASSQGMVQGGEPFF. In DNA, the CDR3 is TGCGCCAGCAGCCAAGGAATGGTCCAAGGTGGGGAGCCGTTTTTT.

V is TRBV5-1 and J is TRBJ2-5; TRBD2 is a possible D gene (5 bases). Germline values: CDR1 SGHRS, CDR2 YFSETQ. V was cut by 1 base and J by 1 base, with 17 bases left in between. This CDR3 is 17 amino acids long. CDR3 residues: CASSLSTAGTGQETQYF. The CDR3 DNA is TGCGCCAGCAGCTTGTCCACGGCGGGCACGGGCCAAGAGACCCAGTACTTC.

This clone was seen at least ten times. This chain links TRBV5-5 with TRBJ2-5, with D possibly TRBD1 on 5 matching bases. The CDR3 covers 17 residues. V shed 0 bases and J shed 1 base, with 16 bases lying between them. Per the germline V gene, CDR1 is SGHKS and CDR2 is YYEKEE (reference sequence). CDR3: CASSLVHSLGPQETQYF. The CDR3 region has the DNA TGTGCCAGCAGCTTGGTTCATAGTTTGGGGCCCCAAGAGACCCAGTACTTC.

This clone was recorded a few times. The J gene is TRBJ2-3, the V gene TRBV6-4; D gene ambiguous. CDR1 and CDR2 from the germline V gene are MRHNA and SNTAGT. The CDR3 has 12 residues. Trimming left V 6 bases short and J 4 bases short, with 8 bases between. CDR3 in amino acids: CASRTRADTQYF. The CDR3 DNA follows: TGTGCCAGCAGAACTCGGGCAGATACGCAGTATTTT.

This clone was observed at least ten times. J is TRBJ2-3 and V is TRBV19; 7 positions agree with TRBD2. The CDR3 has 17 residues. Trimming removed 4 bases from V and 1 base from J; junction bases left unmatched: 11. Germline assignment: CDR1 LNHDA and CDR2 SQIVND (reference sequence). Here the CDR3 DNA reads TGTGCCAGTAGTACTGGGTATGGGGCGGGGGGCACAGATACGCAGTATTTT. Its translation is CASSTGYGAGGTDTQYF.

A remark on this clone: An end of the junction differs from the germline gene, which may be a read error. The V call is TRBV12-3 or TRBV12-4, the J call TRBJ1-6, with D possibly TRBD1 on 5 matching bases. The CDR3 spans 14 residues. CDR3 sequence (DNA): TGTGCCAGCAGTTTACGGGGGGATAATTCACCCCGCCACTTT. This codes for CASSLRGDNSPRHF.

This clone has a count of ten or more. This chain connects TRBV12-3 or TRBV12-4 to TRBJ1-2; the D gene is possibly TRBD1 (5 bases). The CDR3 sequence is 12 residues long. V lost 11 bases and J 3 bases, leaving 13 bases between the germline ends. The CDR3 bases are TGTGCCTCCCAGGGTGTTGACTATGGCTACACCTTC. This codes for CASQGVDYGYTF.

This clone was counted only a few times. A much larger clone differs from this one at a single base, so this may be a read error. The V call is TRBV30, the J call TRBJ2-3; D is possibly TRBD2 (5 bases). Trimming left V 8 bases short and J 5 bases short, with 14 bases between. Germline lookup yields CDR1 GTSNPN and CDR2 SVGIG (reference sequence). There are 12 residues in the CDR3. The CDR3 nucleotides read TGTGCCCGGAACAAGGCGGGAGATACGCAGTATTTT. Amino acid sequence: CARNKAGDTQYF.

There are many counts of this clone. The gene calls are TRBV5-1 and TRBJ2-1, with 10 nucleotides matching TRBD1. The CDR3 totals 15 residues. From germline, CDR1 is SGHRS and CDR2 YFSETQ. V lost 3 bases to trimming and J lost 2 bases; unmatched junction nucleotides: 2. CDR3: CASSYGQGAYNEQFF. The CDR3 coding sequence is TGCGCCAGCAGCTACGGACAGGGGGCCTACAATGAGCAGTTCTTC.

This clone was counted ten times or more. The chain links TRBV28 to TRBJ1-5, with unresolved D. Germline values: CDR1 MDHEN, CDR2 SYDVKM. V lost 3 bases and J lost 4, with 13 bases in between. This CDR3 has 15 residues. The CDR3 region is CASSFLLGANQPQHF. The CDR3 coding sequence is TGTGCCAGCAGTTTTTTGTTGGGAGCTAATCAGCCCCAGCATTTT.

This clone was counted ten times or more. V is TRBV12-3 or TRBV12-4 and J is TRBJ2-7; the D is unclear. This CDR3 spans 14 amino acids. Trimming left V 0 bases short and J 0 bases short, with 6 bases between. CDR3 loop: CASSLAVYSYEQYF. For the CDR3, the DNA is TGTGCCAGCAGTTTAGCGGTGTACTCCTACGAGCAGTACTTC.